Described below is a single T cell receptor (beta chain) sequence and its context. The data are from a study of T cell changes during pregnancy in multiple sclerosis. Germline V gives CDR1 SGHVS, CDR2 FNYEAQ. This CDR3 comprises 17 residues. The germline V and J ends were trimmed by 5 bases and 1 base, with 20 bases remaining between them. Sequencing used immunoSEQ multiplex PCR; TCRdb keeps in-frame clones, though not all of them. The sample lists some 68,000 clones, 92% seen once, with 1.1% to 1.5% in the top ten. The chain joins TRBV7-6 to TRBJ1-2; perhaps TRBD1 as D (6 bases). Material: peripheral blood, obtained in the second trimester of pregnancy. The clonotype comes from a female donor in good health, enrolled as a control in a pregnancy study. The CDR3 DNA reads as TGTGCCAGCAGCGCGATCAGGGGCCACCTCGATAACTATGGCTACACCTTC. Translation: CASSAIRGHLDNYGYTF.